This TCR beta chain was sequenced during a study of T cells in Graves' hyperthyroidism and ophthalmopathy. Germline V gene data show CDR1 as MNHNS and CDR2 as SASEGT. V was pared by 3 bases and J by 3 bases, with 9 bases of the junction left unmatched. CDR3 length: 16 amino acids. Researchers amplified the TCR beta CDR3 regions from RNA transcripts. The TCR CDR3 first-round RT-PCR relied on the HTBI primer set. TCRdb fed the multiplex PCR reads into MiXCR, producing one record per CDR3 protein. The repertoire holds around 400,000 distinct CDR3 sequences, with less than 20% as singletons. The table lists this clonotype with many counts.

This chain joins TRBV6-1 and TRBJ1-1, with 8 bases fitting TRBD1. The sequence was obtained from a woman between 18 and 30 years old with Graves' hyperthyroidism that later progressed to Graves' ophthalmopathy. What was sequenced was blood. Here the CDR3 DNA reads TGTGCCAGCAGTGAGGTCAGGGGGCGATTGGACACTGAAGCTTTCTTT. Its protein is CASSEVRGRLDTEAFF.